These 30 T cell receptor beta chains were all obtained from the same sample, sequenced in a study of cytomegalovirus exposure and HLA in healthy donors. PCR amplification relied on 60 Vbeta primers (plus 13 Jbeta primers). TCRdb's table, derived via immunoSEQ multiplex PCR, lists solely in-frame clones and lacks some. The sample contains fewer than 250,000 clones, about 81% of which appear only once. The sequenced sample was PBMCs. The receptor source for this set is a middle-aged man in good health and CMV-seropositive.

The rearrangement uses TRBV29-1 and TRBJ2-2, with 7 bases matching TRBD1. CDR3 length: 14 residues. CDR1 is SQVTM and CDR2 is ANQGSEA in the germline V gene. Trimming took 2 bases from V and 1 from J; bases not matched to a gene: 1. The CDR3 sequence: CSVERTGNTGELFF. The CDR3 nucleotides are TGCAGCGTTGAAAGGACAGGGAACACCGGGGAGCTGTTTTTT.

The chain couples TRBV19 to TRBJ1-5; possibly TRBD1 for D (5 bases). The ends were cut back, 5 bases at V and 7 bases at J, with 9 bases in the middle. Germline CDR1 and CDR2: LNHDA and SQIVND (reference sequence). The length of the CDR3 is 12 residues. The CDR3 DNA sequence: TGTGCCAGTAGTTCAGGGAAGCAGCCCCAGCATTTT. This codes for CASSSGKQPQHF.

CDR3 region: CASSMGATEKLFF. CDR3 bases: TGTGCCAGTAGTATGGGGGCAACTGAAAAACTGTTTTTT. The rearrangement uses TRBV19 and TRBJ1-4, with D perhaps matching TRBD1 (6 bases). Germline lookup yields CDR1 LNHDA and CDR2 SQIVND (reference sequence). This CDR3 region has 13 residues. V was cut by 3 bases and J by 7 bases, with 9 bases left in between.

The chain uses TRBV7-8 and TRBJ2-1, with 8 bases lining up with TRBD2. The germline CDR1 and CDR2 sequences are SGHVS and FQNEAQ. The CDR3 contains 15 residues. V lost 4 bases, J lost 5 bases, and 7 bases stayed unmatched. The CDR3 DNA follows: TGTGCCAGCAGCTACAGAGCGGGAGAAAACAATGAGCAGTTCTTC. Protein product: CASSYRAGENNEQFF. The whole variable domain, remainder taken from reference TRBV7-8 and TRBJ2-1, is GAGVSQSPRYKVAKRGQDVALRCDPISGHVSLFWYQQALGQGPEFLTYFQNEAQLDKSGLPSDRFFAERPEGSVSTLKIQRTQQEDSAVYLCASSYRAGENNEQFFGPGTRLTVL.

The chain links TRBV7-9 to TRBJ2-1; TRBD1 is a possible D gene (6 bases). Germline V gives CDR1 SEHNR, CDR2 FQNEAQ (reference sequence). V was cut by 4 bases and J by 0 bases, with 13 bases left in between. This CDR3 has 16 amino acids. CDR3 loop: CASSSRDIPSYNEQFF. The CDR3 coding sequence is TGTGCCAGCAGCTCCCGGGACATTCCCTCCTACAATGAGCAGTTCTTC.

The chain uses TRBV2 and TRBJ1-3; 7 bases fit TRBD1. The length of the CDR3 is 15 residues. Germline CDR1 is SNHLY and CDR2 is FYNNEI. Trimming cost V 5 bases and J 0 bases; bases outside gene matches: 4. The CDR3 is CASSPGTVSGNTIYF. CDR3 sequence (DNA): TGTGCCAGCAGTCCAGGGACAGTCTCTGGAAACACCATATATTTT.

V is TRBV5-1 and J is TRBJ2-3; the match to TRBD2 covers 11 bases. Germline V gives CDR1 SGHRS, CDR2 YFSETQ. This CDR3 comprises 18 residues. Trimming took 5 bases from V and 2 from J; bases not matched to a gene: 13. The CDR3 sequence is CASSQQTGTSGYTDTQYF. DNA of the CDR3: TGCGCCAGCAGTCAACAAACCGGGACTAGCGGATACACAGATACGCAGTATTTT.

The CDR3 nucleotides read TGCAGCGTCACCGGGGTGGGATCCCTCCAAGAGACCCAGTACTTC. Its translation: CSVTGVGSLQETQYF. This chain links TRBV29-1 with TRBJ2-5; D is perhaps TRBD2 (5 bases). This CDR3 contains 15 residues. Germline lookup yields CDR1 SQVTM and CDR2 ANQGSEA. V was cut by 6 bases and J by 1 base, with 18 bases left in between.

V usage is TRBV7-8 and J usage is TRBJ1-2, with D possibly TRBD1 on 5 matching bases. The CDR3 has 13 residues. The germline V gene has CDR1 SGHVS and CDR2 FQNEAQ. V dropped 5 bases and J dropped 4 bases, with 11 bases sitting between them. The CDR3 nucleotides read TGTGCCAGCAGCCCCCAGGGTCCCTATGGCTACACCTTC. Encoded protein: CASSPQGPYGYTF.

This clone has just one count. The V gene is TRBV6-6, the J gene TRBJ1-2; D unclear. The ends were cut back, 8 bases at V and 4 bases at J, with 17 bases in the middle. This CDR3 comprises 14 residues. CDR1 is MNHNY and CDR2 is SVGAGI in the germline V gene (reference sequence). This chain's CDR3 is CASSLSELLYGYTF. In DNA, the CDR3 is TGTGCCAGCTCCCTGAGCGAGCTCCTCTATGGCTACACCTTC.

The chain carries TRBV19 and TRBJ1-1; tentatively, D is TRBD1 (5 bases). Germline lookup yields CDR1 LNHDA and CDR2 SQIVND (reference sequence). The CDR3 sequence is 15 residues long. Trimming stripped 7 bases from V and 3 bases from J, with 18 bases between. This chain's CDR3 is CASTPWDSGDTEAFF. In nucleotides, the CDR3 is TGTGCCAGTACCCCTTGGGACTCCGGGGACACTGAAGCTTTCTTT.

This chain links TRBV6-1 with TRBJ1-2; 7 bases line up with TRBD1. This CDR3 contains 14 residues. The germline CDR1 and CDR2 sequences are MNHNS and SASEGT. Trimming cost V 6 bases and J 1 base; bases outside gene matches: 5. The CDR3: CASRSTGDNYGYTF. The CDR3 nucleotides are TGTGCCAGCAGAAGCACAGGGGATAACTATGGCTACACCTTC.

Note on this clone: Germline is not matched at one junction end, which may reflect a read error. V is TRBV6-5 and J is TRBJ2-7; TRBD1 might be the D (5 bases). The germline V gene has CDR1 MNHEY and CDR2 SVGAGI. The CDR3 runs to 15 residues. CDR3 sequence reads: CTSSYSQGGLSEQYF. Written as DNA, the CDR3 is TGTACCAGCAGTTACTCGCAGGGTGGTTTGTCCGAGCAGTACTTC.

The chain has TRBV9 and TRBJ2-3, with D unclear. The CDR3 sequence is 13 residues long. V was clipped by 1 base and J by 3 bases, with 6 bases between them. CDR1 and CDR2 (germline): SGDLS, YYNGEE. The CDR3 DNA reads as TGTGCCAGCAGCGTATCCCAGACAGATACGCAGTATTTT. This gives the protein CASSVSQTDTQYF.

This clone was observed a single time. The same CDR3 arises from other DNA sequences in this sample as well. The rearrangement joins TRBV5-1 to TRBJ2-5; the D is unclear. V dropped 4 bases and J dropped 5 bases, with 12 bases sitting between them. The CDR3 is 13 residues long. The germline V gene encodes CDR1 SGHRS and CDR2 YFSETQ. CDR3 nucleotide sequence: TGCGCCAGCAGCCTTGTGGTCGGGGAGACCCAGTACTTC. Protein product: CASSLVVGETQYF.

This sequence joins TRBV5-6 and TRBJ2-7; D possibly corresponds to TRBD2 (5 bases). The CDR3 has 13 amino acids. CDR1 is SGHDT, CDR2 YYEEEE, per germline. The V and J ends lost 4 bases and 3 bases respectively, with 11 bases between them. The chain's CDR3 is CASSPGLHYEQYV. The CDR3 nucleotides are TGTGCCAGCAGCCCCGGACTGCACTACGAGCAGTACGTC.

CDR3 sequence: CASSPLTGPTSGRTPSTDTQYF. The CDR3 bases are TGTGCCAGCAGCCCCCTGACGGGGCCGACTAGCGGGAGGACCCCTAGCACAGATACGCAGTATTTT. The rearrangement links TRBV7-8 to TRBJ2-3, with 13 positions matching TRBD2. J was trimmed by 0 bases and V by 5 bases; bases with no gene match: 20. This CDR3 region has 22 residues. Germline V gene lookup returns CDR1 SGHVS and CDR2 FQNEAQ.

The genes are TRBV5-1 and TRBJ2-7; tentative D call: TRBD1 (5 bases). The germline V and J ends were trimmed by 0 bases and 0 bases, with 10 bases remaining between them. The CDR3 is 15 amino acids. Per the germline V gene, CDR1 is SGHRS and CDR2 is YFSETQ. The CDR3 spells CASSLGYRSSYEQYF. CDR3 nucleotide sequence: TGCGCCAGCAGCTTGGGATACAGGTCCTCCTACGAGCAGTACTTC.

The chain has TRBV5-4 and TRBJ2-3, with TRBD1 as a possible D gene (6 bases). Per germline, CDR1 SGHNT and CDR2 YYREEE (reference sequence). The germline V and J ends were trimmed by 6 bases and 13 bases, with 21 bases remaining between them. CDR3 length: 13 residues. The DNA for the CDR3 is TGTGCCAGCACCTCCTTCGACAGGAGAAATGAGTATTTT. It yields the protein CASTSFDRRNEYF.

About this clone itself: At the DNA level, this CDR3 is encoded by other sequences in the same sample as well. The rearrangement links TRBV5-1 to TRBJ2-7, with 8 nucleotides matching TRBD1. Germline V gives CDR1 SGHRS, CDR2 YFSETQ. The CDR3 runs 14 residues. V lost 3 bases to trimming and J lost 6 bases; unmatched junction nucleotides: 8. The CDR3 coding sequence is TGCGCCAGCAGCTCCTCAGGGGGCGGGACCGAGCAGTACTTC. This encodes CASSSSGGGTEQYF.

CDR3 nucleotide sequence: TGTGCCAGCTGCGGACTAGCGGATTTCACAGATACGCAGTATTTT. Its protein product is CASCGLADFTDTQYF. This sequence joins TRBV7-8 and TRBJ2-3; 10 nucleotides line up with TRBD2. Trimming took 8 bases from V and 2 from J; bases not matched to a gene: 7. Germline V CDR1 and CDR2: SGHVS, FQNEAQ. The CDR3 runs to 15 residues.

The J gene is TRBJ2-1, the V gene TRBV6-5, with D tentatively TRBD2 (5 bases). V was pared by 0 bases and J by 0 bases, with 6 bases between. The CDR3 has 15 amino acids. CDR1 and CDR2 from the germline V gene are MNHEY and SVGAGI. DNA of the CDR3: TGTGCCAGCAGTTACTCGACTAACTCCTACAATGAGCAGTTCTTC. Its translation: CASSYSTNSYNEQFF.

V gene TRBV10-1 combines with J gene TRBJ2-7; D perhaps matches TRBD1 (6 bases). The CDR3 sequence is 13 residues long. The germline gives CDR1 WNHNN, CDR2 SYGVQD (reference sequence). Trimming took 4 bases from V and 2 from J, leaving 9 bases between them. The CDR3 loop is CASSGTATYEQYF. In DNA, the CDR3 is TGCGCCAGCAGTGGGACAGCTACCTACGAGCAGTACTTC.

The CDR3 nucleotides read TGTGCCTGGAGTAGAGGGGGCTACAATGAGCAGTTCTTC. It codes for CAWSRGGYNEQFF. V and J are TRBV30 and TRBJ2-1, with D perhaps TRBD1 (6 bases). The CDR3 is 13 residues long. Germline assignment: CDR1 GTSNPN and CDR2 SVGIG (reference sequence). With 2 bases removed from V and 3 bases from J, the gap between germline ends came to 8 bases.

This clone was seen more than once but under ten times. V gene TRBV18 combines with J gene TRBJ1-1; a possible D gene is TRBD1 (6 bases). V was trimmed by 6 bases and J by 1 base, leaving 24 bases between them. CDR3 length: 18 amino acids. Germline assignment: CDR1 KGHSH and CDR2 LQKENI. The CDR3 DNA reads as TGTGCCAGCTCCCCGAGGGACATCGACGAAAACGGGAACACTGAAGCTTTCTTT. This gives the protein CASSPRDIDENGNTEAFF. Filled out from reference TRBV18 and TRBJ1-1, the complete variable domain reads NAGVMQNPRHLVRRRGQEARLRCSPMKGHSHVYWYRQLPEEGLKFMVYLQKENIIDESGMPKERFSAEFPKEGPSILRIQQVVRGDSAAYFCASSPRDIDENGNTEAFFGQGTRLTVV.

V and J are TRBV27 and TRBJ1-2; 7 bases line up with TRBD1. Per germline, CDR1 MNHEY and CDR2 SMNVEV (reference sequence). V trimming: 5 bases; J trimming: 3 bases; junction bases outside the gene matches: 9. The CDR3 runs 15 residues. CDR3 nucleotide sequence: TGTGCCAGCAGTACATCAAGGGGGCTTGACTATGGCTACACCTTC. This gives the protein CASSTSRGLDYGYTF.

On this clone: The junction and the germline gene differ at one end; a read error may be behind it. This chain uses TRBV7-3 with TRBJ1-1, with 7 bases identical to TRBD1. The CDR3 is 14 amino acids. Germline CDR1 SGHTA, CDR2 FQGTGA. The CDR3, as DNA: TGTGCCAGCAGCATAACCGGGACAGTCACTGAAGCTTTCTTT. Encoded protein: CASSITGTVTEAFF.

V and J are TRBV5-4 and TRBJ2-2; 11 bases line up with TRBD2. The CDR3 covers 17 residues. Germline V gene sequence: CDR1 SGHNT, CDR2 YYREEE (reference sequence). The V segment lost 4 bases and the J segment 5 bases; nucleotides outside the gene matches: 10. CDR3 sequence (DNA): TGTGCCAGCAGCCCCGGGACTAGCGGTGCCTTAACCGGGGAGCTGTTTTTT. This encodes CASSPGTSGALTGELFF.

Notes on this clone: Germline and junction disagree at one end, which may indicate a read error. The same CDR3 arises from other DNA sequences in this sample as well. V usage is TRBV25-1 and J usage is TRBJ2-3; D call uncertain. There are 14 residues in the CDR3. Germline CDR1 MGHDK, CDR2 SYGVNS. The CDR3 loop reads CASSEYSLTDTQYF. In DNA form, the CDR3 reads TGTGCCAGTAGTGAATACTCTCTCACAGATACGCAGTATTTT.

This clone was seen a few times. The chain has TRBV10-2 and TRBJ1-1; D is ambiguous. Germline CDR1 reads WSHSY; CDR2 reads SAAADI. V lost 4 bases and J 1 base, leaving 16 bases between the germline ends. The CDR3 length is 16 residues. The CDR3 bases are TGCGCCAGCAGTGGTCAGGAATCACTCCCGAACACTGAAGCTTTCTTT. Translated, it gives CASSGQESLPNTEAFF.